Shown below are 32 T cell receptor beta chains from a single sample sequenced in a study of T cells in Graves' hyperthyroidism and ophthalmopathy. Amplification of TCR beta CDR3 regions used RNA as the template. RT-PCR in the first round (using the HTBI primer set) targeted the TCR CDR3. TCRdb re-derived calls from the multiplex PCR reads in MiXCR, one entry per CDR3 protein. The sample shows hundreds of thousands of distinct CDR3 sequences, approximately 18% of them seen only once. The sample was blood. The receptors here all came from a woman between 50 and 59 years old with Graves' hyperthyroidism that later progressed to Graves' ophthalmopathy.

The chain has TRBV4-2 and TRBJ1-1; D unresolved. Trimming took 0 bases from V and 1 from J, leaving 12 bases between them. Germline CDR1 and CDR2: LGHNA and YNFKEQ. The CDR3 length is 16 residues. The CDR3 region is CASSQDGGEKNTEAFF. CDR3 DNA: TGTGCCAGCAGCCAAGATGGCGGGGAGAAGAACACTGAAGCTTTCTTT.

In DNA form, the CDR3 reads TGTGCCAGCAGTAAGGACAGAACCACAGATACGCAGTATTTT. This gives the protein CASSKDRTTDTQYF. The chain carries TRBV27 and TRBJ2-3; D may be TRBD1 (6 bases). Trimming took 5 bases from V and 2 from J, leaving 11 bases between them. The CDR3 covers 14 residues. Germline values: CDR1 MNHEY, CDR2 SMNVEV (reference sequence).

The chain uses TRBV10-3 and TRBJ2-1, with a possible D match to TRBD2 (6 bases). The CDR3 totals 14 residues. The V end was cut by 8 bases, the J end by 3 bases, with 14 bases between. Germline assignment: CDR1 ENHRY and CDR2 SYGVKD. For the CDR3, the DNA is TGTGCCATCTCTGGCGCGGGGAGCTACAATGAGCAGTTCTTC. It encodes CAISGAGSYNEQFF.

This clonotype has more than one count but fewer than ten. The chain recombines TRBV6-5 with TRBJ2-7; a possible D gene is TRBD1 (5 bases). The CDR3 length is 14 residues. V was trimmed by 1 base and J by 6 bases, leaving 13 bases between them. Germline V gives CDR1 MNHEY, CDR2 SVGAGI. CDR3: CASSYLQGQGEQYF. CDR3 DNA sequence: TGTGCCAGCAGTTACTTGCAGGGTCAGGGCGAGCAGTACTTC.

A few counts support this clonotype. This chain uses TRBV12-3 or TRBV12-4 with TRBJ1-3; D gene ambiguous. Trimming stripped 1 base from V and 7 bases from J, with 11 bases between. The CDR3 spans 14 residues. CDR3 region: CASSLGDLRNTIYF. CDR3 nucleotide sequence: TGTGCCAGCAGTTTAGGAGACCTGAGGAACACCATATATTTT.

The V and J genes are TRBV30 and TRBJ2-7; D is possibly TRBD1 (6 bases). Trimming stripped 2 bases from V and 3 bases from J, with 8 bases between. Germline CDR1 is GTSNPN and CDR2 is SVGIG (reference sequence). The CDR3 has 12 amino acids. This CDR3 is CAWSLTGYEQYF. CDR3 sequence (DNA): TGTGCCTGGAGTTTGACAGGCTACGAGCAGTACTTC.

In this sample, this clonotype turned up many times. The chain carries TRBV20-1 and TRBJ1-1; TRBD1 matches at 7 bases. The CDR3 has 12 amino acids. Trimming at V came to 8 bases and at J to 4 bases, leaving 7 bases not matched to a gene. The germline gives CDR1 DFQATT, CDR2 SNEGSKA (reference sequence). CDR3 coding DNA: TGCAGTACAAAGAGGGGGCTCACTGAAGCTTTCTTT. Translating it yields CSTKRGLTEAFF.

This clonotype came up many times. The chain uses TRBV3-1 and TRBJ2-7; D is possibly TRBD2 (5 bases). Germline loops: CDR1 LGHDT, CDR2 YNNKEL (reference sequence). The CDR3 has 14 residues. Between the trimmed V and J ends, which lost 1 base and 7 bases, there was a span of 14 bases. This CDR3 reads CASSQVWGVGEQYF. CDR3 nucleotide sequence: TGTGCCAGCAGCCAAGTTTGGGGAGTCGGGGAGCAGTACTTC.

The V gene is TRBV7-9, the J gene TRBJ2-3; TRBD1 is a possible D gene (5 bases). Germline V lookup: CDR1 SEHNR, CDR2 FQNEAQ (reference sequence). V was cut by 1 base and J by 0 bases, with 14 bases left in between. The CDR3 covers 17 residues. The DNA for the CDR3 is TGTGCCAGCAGCTTAGTATACGACAGAACTAGCACAGATACGCAGTATTTT. Amino acids: CASSLVYDRTSTDTQYF.

This clonotype was detected ten times or more. The chain carries TRBV20-1 and TRBJ2-7; tentatively, D is TRBD2 (6 bases). With 0 bases removed from V and 7 bases from J, the gap between germline ends came to 19 bases. Germline V CDR1 and CDR2: DFQATT, SNEGSKA (reference sequence). CDR3 length: 15 residues. CDR3 DNA: TGCAGTGCTAGAGAGGGGTATGGCGGGGCAGGGGAGCAGTACTTC. This codes for CSAREGYGGAGEQYF.

Ten or more counts support this clonotype. This rearrangement joins TRBV7-8 to TRBJ1-1, with D unclear. CDR1 is SGHVS, CDR2 FQNEAQ, per germline. V lost 10 bases, J lost 0 bases, and 15 bases lay in between. The CDR3 runs 14 residues. CDR3: CATTKKQLNTEAFF. CDR3 nucleotide sequence: TGTGCCACCACGAAAAAACAGTTGAACACTGAAGCTTTCTTT.

This clonotype came up many times. V usage is TRBV12-3 or TRBV12-4 and J usage is TRBJ1-5, with D possibly TRBD1 on 6 matching bases. The CDR3 totals 14 residues. Between the trimmed V and J ends, which lost 6 bases and 2 bases, there was a span of 11 bases. The CDR3 reads CASSAGQRNQPQHF. CDR3 bases: TGTGCCAGCAGCGCAGGACAGCGCAATCAGCCCCAGCATTTT.

Ten or more counts support this clonotype. The CDR3 is CASSQERQGVETQYF. The DNA for the CDR3 is TGTGCCAGCAGCCAAGAGAGACAGGGGGTAGAGACCCAGTACTTC. The rearrangement links TRBV3-1 to TRBJ2-5; 9 nucleotides line up with TRBD1. Germline CDR1 LGHDT, CDR2 YNNKEL (reference sequence). V trimming: 0 bases; J trimming: 4 bases; junction bases outside the gene matches: 3. CDR3 length: 15 amino acids.

This clonotype was observed many times. At one end the junction does not follow the germline gene, possibly because of a read error. The chain couples TRBV7-6 to TRBJ2-2; D gene ambiguous. The germline V gene has CDR1 SGHVS and CDR2 FNYEAQ. CDR3 size: 13 residues. The CDR3 coding sequence is TGTGCCAGCAGCTTAGCCGACACAGGGGAGCTGTTTTTT. The encoded protein is CASSLADTGELFF.

This clonotype came up many times. This chain connects TRBV5-1 to TRBJ2-7, with D possibly TRBD1 on 5 matching bases. Trimming shortened V by 6 bases and J by 4 bases, and 17 bases separated the two germline ends. Germline loops: CDR1 SGHRS, CDR2 YFSETQ. The CDR3 totals 14 residues. DNA for the CDR3: TGCGCCAGCACCAGAGACAGTCCTCAGTACGAGCAGTACTTC. It yields the protein CASTRDSPQYEQYF. Variable domain in full (rest from reference TRBV5-1 and TRBJ2-7): KAGVTQTPRYLIKTRGQQVTLSCSPISGHRSVSWYQQTPGQGLQFLFEYFSETQRNKGNFPGRFSGRQFSNSRSEMNVSTLELGDSALYLCASTRDSPQYEQYFGPGTRLTVT.

This chain joins TRBV5-4 and TRBJ1-6; perhaps TRBD1 as D (6 bases). Looked up from germline, CDR1 is SGHNT and CDR2 is YYREEE (reference sequence). This CDR3 is 15 amino acids long. The V gene lost 5 bases and the J gene lost 4 bases, with 13 bases spanning the gap. The CDR3 spells CASSSDTGYNSPLHF. Written as DNA, the CDR3 is TGTGCCAGCAGTAGCGACACAGGGTATAATTCACCCCTCCACTTT.

This clonotype was found many times. This chain uses TRBV27 with TRBJ1-1, with D unclear. CDR3 length equals 14 residues. The germline V gene has CDR1 MNHEY and CDR2 SMNVEV (reference sequence). Trimming took 8 bases from V and 1 from J, leaving 14 bases between them. CDR3 nucleotide sequence: TGTGCCAGCGGGAGGGTCTTTCAGAACACTGAAGCTTTCTTT. Its translation is CASGRVFQNTEAFF.

The chain links TRBV15 to TRBJ2-5; D gene ambiguous. V shed 1 base and J shed 2 bases, with 5 bases lying between them. The germline gives CDR1 LNHNV, CDR2 YYDKDF (reference sequence). The CDR3 loop spans 13 amino acids. The CDR3 nucleotides read TGTGCCACCAGCAGAGGCCGGCAAGAGACCCAGTACTTC. Encoded protein: CATSRGRQETQYF.

At least ten counts were recorded for this clonotype. The chain recombines TRBV30 with TRBJ2-1, with D perhaps assigned TRBD1 or TRBD2 (6 bases each). Germline V gene lookup returns CDR1 GTSNPN and CDR2 SVGIG (reference sequence). The V end was cut by 2 bases, the J end by 5 bases, with 13 bases between. The CDR3 has 14 amino acids. The CDR3 DNA reads TGTGCCTGGAGTAAGGGGGGCCGGAACAATGAGCAGTTCTTC. It codes for CAWSKGGRNNEQFF.

The sample holds a few counts of this clonotype. J is TRBJ1-3 and V is TRBV5-1; D not resolved. CDR3 size: 16 residues. The germline V gene has CDR1 SGHRS and CDR2 YFSETQ. Between the trimmed V and J ends, which lost 0 bases and 0 bases, there was a span of 10 bases. The chain's CDR3 is CASSLATTSSGNTIYF. As DNA, the CDR3 is TGCGCCAGCAGCTTGGCTACTACCAGCTCTGGAAACACCATATATTTT.

This clonotype was observed many times. The genes are TRBV10-3 and TRBJ2-5, with a tentative D call TRBD2 (5 bases). Germline CDR1 and CDR2: ENHRY and SYGVKD. This CDR3 comprises 14 residues. The V end was cut by 2 bases, the J end by 5 bases, with 12 bases between. The CDR3 coding sequence is TGTGCCATCAGTGAGGGGTCTCGCGGGGAGACCCAGTACTTC. Translating it yields CAISEGSRGETQYF.

This clonotype was counted many times. The CDR3: CASSYSTTVVSNYEQYF. For the CDR3, the DNA is TGTGCCAGCAGTTACTCGACTACAGTAGTCTCAAACTACGAGCAGTACTTC. The chain couples TRBV6-2 or TRBV6-3 to TRBJ2-7, with TRBD2 as a possible D gene (5 bases). CDR1 and CDR2 (germline): MNHEY, SVGEGT. The V gene lost 0 bases and the J gene lost 3 bases, with 18 bases spanning the gap. This CDR3 has 17 residues.

The sample holds a few counts of this clonotype. The chain recombines TRBV29-1 with TRBJ1-1; tentative D call: TRBD1 (5 bases). Germline CDR1 reads SQVTM; CDR2 reads ANQGSEA. Deletions cut 4 bases from V and 8 bases from J, with 14 bases between. The CDR3 runs 12 residues. The CDR3 spells CSVGGAPVEAFF. CDR3 nucleotide sequence: TGCAGCGTTGGTGGGGCGCCTGTGGAAGCTTTCTTT.

Only a few counts were recorded for this clonotype. V and J are TRBV20-1 and TRBJ2-7; no reliable D call. The CDR3 length is 13 residues. Germline V gene sequence: CDR1 DFQATT, CDR2 SNEGSKA (reference sequence). The V end lost 3 bases, the J end lost 0 bases, and 9 bases lay between the germline ends. CDR3 amino acids: CSASGPHSYEQYF. DNA for the CDR3: TGCAGTGCTAGCGGGCCCCACTCCTACGAGCAGTACTTC.

The rearrangement uses TRBV10-3 and TRBJ1-1, with D tentatively TRBD1 (5 bases). V lost 0 bases to trimming and J lost 3 bases, with 8 bases between them. The CDR3 sequence is 14 residues long. Per germline, CDR1 ENHRY and CDR2 SYGVKD. In DNA form, the CDR3 reads TGTGCCATCAGTGAGTCTGGGGGGGACACTGAAGCTTTCTTT. It is translated as CAISESGGDTEAFF.

The J gene is TRBJ2-5, the V gene TRBV27, with D unclear. Germline V lookup: CDR1 MNHEY, CDR2 SMNVEV (reference sequence). The V and J ends lost 0 bases and 2 bases respectively, with 10 bases between them. The CDR3 consists of 15 residues. CDR3 bases: TGTGCCAGCAGTTTATCCGACTGGGCGCAAGAGACCCAGTACTTC. Its translation: CASSLSDWAQETQYF.

The chain employs TRBV4-1 and TRBJ1-2; weak D call: TRBD1 (6 bases). Trimming took off 5 bases at V and 0 bases at J, with 22 bases between the two ends. CDR1 and CDR2 (germline): MGHRA, YSYEKL. The CDR3 has 18 residues. The CDR3 DNA sequence: TGCGCCAGCAGCAGGGAACTGACAGGCTCTGTTTCTAACTATGGCTACACCTTC. Translation: CASSRELTGSVSNYGYTF.

The rearrangement uses TRBV5-1 and TRBJ2-5; D is perhaps TRBD2 (6 bases). CDR1 SGHRS and CDR2 YFSETQ come from the germline V gene. This CDR3 is 14 amino acids long. Trimming pared 4 bases from V and 5 bases from J, leaving 15 bases between. The CDR3 sequence: CASSPGGEAETQYF. The DNA of the CDR3 is TGCGCCAGCAGCCCCGGCGGGGAGGCGGAGACCCAGTACTTC.

The chain links TRBV6-6 to TRBJ2-3; D gene uncertain. The CDR3 totals 17 residues. CDR1 and CDR2 from the germline V gene are MNHNY and SVGAGI (reference sequence). Trimming took off 0 bases at V and 0 bases at J, with 13 bases between the two ends. DNA of the CDR3: TGTGCCAGCAGTTACTCCGACTTCCGAACTAGCACAGATACGCAGTATTTT. Its translation is CASSYSDFRTSTDTQYF.

This clonotype was seen many times. The chain carries TRBV12-3 or TRBV12-4 and TRBJ1-1, with D possibly TRBD1 on 5 matching bases. Deletions cut 3 bases from V and 13 bases from J, with 18 bases between. The CDR3 has 13 residues. The CDR3 loop is CASSFSGRGEHFF. In DNA form, the CDR3 reads TGTGCCAGCAGTTTTAGTGGACGGGGGGAGCATTTCTTT.

This clonotype has at least ten counts. The chain recombines TRBV18 with TRBJ1-1; D may be TRBD1 (5 bases). V was cut by 3 bases and J by 5 bases, with 10 bases left in between. This CDR3 has 13 amino acids. The germline V gene has CDR1 KGHSH and CDR2 LQKENI. In nucleotides, the CDR3 is TGTGCCAGCTCACCCCTCAGGGAAACTGAAGCTTTCTTT. Its protein is CASSPLRETEAFF.

This clonotype was counted between two and nine times. The chain joins TRBV5-4 to TRBJ2-5, with 7 bases identical to TRBD1. CDR1 and CDR2 from the germline V gene are SGHNT and YYREEE (reference sequence). V gave up 4 bases and J gave up 4 bases; unmatched junction bases: 7. The CDR3 extends over 14 amino acids. This CDR3 reads CASSRQGPAETQYF. The CDR3 coding sequence is TGTGCCAGCAGCCGACAGGGCCCCGCAGAGACCCAGTACTTC.